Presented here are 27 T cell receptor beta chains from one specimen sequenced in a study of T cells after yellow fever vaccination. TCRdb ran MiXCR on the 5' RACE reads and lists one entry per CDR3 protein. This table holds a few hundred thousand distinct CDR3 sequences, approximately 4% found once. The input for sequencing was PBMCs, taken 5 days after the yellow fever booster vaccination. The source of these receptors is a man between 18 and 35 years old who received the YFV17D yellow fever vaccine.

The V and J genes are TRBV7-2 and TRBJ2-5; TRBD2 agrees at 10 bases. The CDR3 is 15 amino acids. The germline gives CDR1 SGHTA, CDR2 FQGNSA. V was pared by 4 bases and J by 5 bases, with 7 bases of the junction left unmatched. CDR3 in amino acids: CASSYGAGGQETQYF. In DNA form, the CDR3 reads TGTGCCAGCAGCTATGGAGCGGGGGGGCAGGAGACCCAGTACTTC. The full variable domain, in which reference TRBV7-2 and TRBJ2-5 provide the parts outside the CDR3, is GAGVSQSPSNKVTEKGKDVELRCDPISGHTALYWYRQSLGQGLEFLIYFQGNSAPDKSGLPSDRFSAERTGGSVSTLTIQRTQQEDSAVYLCASSYGAGGQETQYFGPGTRLLVL.

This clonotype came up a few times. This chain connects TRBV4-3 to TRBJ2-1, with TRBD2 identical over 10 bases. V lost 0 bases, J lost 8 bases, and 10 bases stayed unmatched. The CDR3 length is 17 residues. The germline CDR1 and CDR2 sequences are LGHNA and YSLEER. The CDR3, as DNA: TGCGCCAGCAGCCAAGATTGGGCTAGCGGGGGTGGCCATGAGCAGTTCTTC. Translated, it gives CASSQDWASGGGHEQFF.

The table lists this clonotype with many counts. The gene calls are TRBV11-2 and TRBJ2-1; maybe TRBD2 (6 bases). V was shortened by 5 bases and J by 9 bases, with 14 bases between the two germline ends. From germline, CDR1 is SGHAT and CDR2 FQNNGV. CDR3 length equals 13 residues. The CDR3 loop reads CASSPGLGVEQFF. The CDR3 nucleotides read TGTGCCAGCAGCCCGGGACTTGGGGTTGAGCAGTTCTTC.

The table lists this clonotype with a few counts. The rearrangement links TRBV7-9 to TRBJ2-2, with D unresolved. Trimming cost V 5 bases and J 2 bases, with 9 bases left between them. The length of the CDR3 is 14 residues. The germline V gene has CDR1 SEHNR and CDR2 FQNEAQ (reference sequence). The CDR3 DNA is TGTGCCAGCAGCCGGACCTCAAACACCGGGGAGCTGTTTTTT. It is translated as CASSRTSNTGELFF.

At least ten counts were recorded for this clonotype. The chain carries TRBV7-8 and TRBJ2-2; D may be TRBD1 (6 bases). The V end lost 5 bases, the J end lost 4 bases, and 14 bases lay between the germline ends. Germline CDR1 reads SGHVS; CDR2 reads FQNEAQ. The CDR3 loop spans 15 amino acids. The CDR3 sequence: CASSPTPRGTGELFF. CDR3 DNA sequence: TGTGCCAGCAGCCCAACCCCCAGGGGCACCGGGGAGCTGTTTTTT. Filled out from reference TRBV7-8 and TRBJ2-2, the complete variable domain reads GAGVSQSPRYKVAKRGQDVALRCDPISGHVSLFWYQQALGQGPEFLTYFQNEAQLDKSGLPSDRFFAERPEGSVSTLKIQRTQQEDSAVYLCASSPTPRGTGELFFGEGSRLTVL.

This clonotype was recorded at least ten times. The CDR3 coding sequence is TGTGCCAGCAGTGAACAAAGGACCGTAAACACTGAAGCTTTCTTT. This encodes CASSEQRTVNTEAFF. The chain links TRBV2 to TRBJ1-1; D remains unclear. The CDR3 runs 15 residues. CDR1 SNHLY and CDR2 FYNNEI come from the germline V gene. V gave up 2 bases and J gave up 2 bases, with 12 bases separating them.

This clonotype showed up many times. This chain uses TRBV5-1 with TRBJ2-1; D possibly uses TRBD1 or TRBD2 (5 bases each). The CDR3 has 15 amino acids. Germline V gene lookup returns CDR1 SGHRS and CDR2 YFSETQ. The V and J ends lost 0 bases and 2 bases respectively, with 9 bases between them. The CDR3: CASSLVGETYNEQFF. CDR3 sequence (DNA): TGCGCCAGCAGCTTGGTGGGGGAAACCTACAATGAGCAGTTCTTC.

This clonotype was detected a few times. As DNA, the CDR3 is TGTGCCAGCAGCTTAGATCCGGAGGAAGAGACCCAGTACTTC. It codes for CASSLDPEEETQYF. The genes are TRBV7-7 and TRBJ2-5; weak D call: TRBD2 (5 bases). This CDR3 is 14 amino acids long. Germline V lookup: CDR1 SSHAT, CDR2 FNYEAQ (reference sequence). Trimming pared 1 base from V and 3 bases from J, leaving 9 bases between.

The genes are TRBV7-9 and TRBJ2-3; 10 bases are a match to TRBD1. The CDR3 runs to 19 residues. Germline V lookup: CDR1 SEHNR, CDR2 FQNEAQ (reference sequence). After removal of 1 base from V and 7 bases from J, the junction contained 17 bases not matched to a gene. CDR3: CASSLEWERPGTGVNTQYF. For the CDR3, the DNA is TGTGCCAGCAGCTTAGAATGGGAACGGCCGGGGACAGGGGTAAATACGCAGTATTTT. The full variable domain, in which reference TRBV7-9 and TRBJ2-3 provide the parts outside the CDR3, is DTGVSQNPRHKITKRGQNVTFRCDPISEHNRLYWYRQTLGQGPEFLTYFQNEAQLEKSRLLSDRFSAERPKGSFSTLEIQRTEQGDSAMYLCASSLEWERPGTGVNTQYFGPGTRLTVL.

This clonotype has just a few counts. This chain's CDR3 is CASSGDSSPTGGIQYF. Written as DNA, the CDR3 is TGTGCCAGCAGCGGGGACAGCTCACCCACCGGGGGCATTCAGTACTTC. The chain couples TRBV6-2 or TRBV6-3 to TRBJ2-4, with a possible D match to TRBD1 (7 bases). The CDR3 runs 16 residues. V dropped 6 bases and J dropped 9 bases, with 24 bases sitting between them. The germline V gene has CDR1 MNHEY and CDR2 SVGEGT.

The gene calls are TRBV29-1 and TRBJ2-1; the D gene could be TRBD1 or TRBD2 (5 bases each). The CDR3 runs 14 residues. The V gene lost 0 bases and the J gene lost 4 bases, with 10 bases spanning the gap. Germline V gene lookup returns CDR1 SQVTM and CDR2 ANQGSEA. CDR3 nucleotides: TGCAGCGTTGAAGATTCGGGGCGGTACAATGAGCAGTTCTTC. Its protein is CSVEDSGRYNEQFF.

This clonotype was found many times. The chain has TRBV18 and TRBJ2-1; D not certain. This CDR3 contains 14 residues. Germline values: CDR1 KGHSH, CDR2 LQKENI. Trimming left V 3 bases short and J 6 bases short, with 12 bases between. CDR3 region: CASSPPREGNEQFF. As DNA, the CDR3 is TGTGCCAGCTCACCGCCAAGGGAAGGCAATGAGCAGTTCTTC.

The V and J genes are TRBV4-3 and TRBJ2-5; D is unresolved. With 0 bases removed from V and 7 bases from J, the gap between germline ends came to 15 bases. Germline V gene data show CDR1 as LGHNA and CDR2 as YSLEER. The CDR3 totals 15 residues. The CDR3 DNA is TGCGCCAGCAGCCAAGAACCAACCCCCTCGGGGACCCAGTACTTC. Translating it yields CASSQEPTPSGTQYF.

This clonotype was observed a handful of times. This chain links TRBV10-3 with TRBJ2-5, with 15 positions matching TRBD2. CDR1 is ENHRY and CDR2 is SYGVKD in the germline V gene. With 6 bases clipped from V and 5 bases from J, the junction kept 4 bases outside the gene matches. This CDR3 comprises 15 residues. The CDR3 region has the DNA TGTGCCATCAGCGCGGGACTAGCGGGGGGTGAGACCCAGTACTTC. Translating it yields CAISAGLAGGETQYF.

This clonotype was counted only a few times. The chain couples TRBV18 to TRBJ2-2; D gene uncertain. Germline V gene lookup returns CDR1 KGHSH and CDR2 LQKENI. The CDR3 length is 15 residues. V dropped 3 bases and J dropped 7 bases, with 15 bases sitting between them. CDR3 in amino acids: CASSPDQARSGELFF. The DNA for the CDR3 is TGTGCCAGCTCACCGGATCAGGCTCGGAGCGGGGAGCTGTTTTTT.

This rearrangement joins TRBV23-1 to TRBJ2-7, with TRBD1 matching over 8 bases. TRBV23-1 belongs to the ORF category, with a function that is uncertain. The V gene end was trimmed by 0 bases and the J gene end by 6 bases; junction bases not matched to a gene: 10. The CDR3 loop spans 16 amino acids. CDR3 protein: CASSQSVGQGSCEQYV. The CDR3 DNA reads TGCGCCAGCAGTCAATCGGTAGGACAGGGTTCTTGCGAGCAGTACGTC.

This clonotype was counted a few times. The CDR3 DNA is TGTGCCAGCCGGCCAGGGTCCTACAATGAGCAGTTCTTC. It yields the protein CASRPGSYNEQFF. This chain joins TRBV2 and TRBJ2-1, with a weak D call TRBD1 (5 bases). Trimming stripped 8 bases from V and 1 base from J, with 9 bases between. CDR3 length: 13 amino acids. Germline lookup yields CDR1 SNHLY and CDR2 FYNNEI.

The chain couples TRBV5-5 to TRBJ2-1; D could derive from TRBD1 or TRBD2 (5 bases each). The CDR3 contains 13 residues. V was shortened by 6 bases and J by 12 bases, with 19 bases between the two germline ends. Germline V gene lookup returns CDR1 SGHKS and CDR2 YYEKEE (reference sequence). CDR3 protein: CASNPARGVGQFF. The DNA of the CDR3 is TGTGCCAGCAACCCGGCGAGAGGGGTCGGGCAGTTCTTC.

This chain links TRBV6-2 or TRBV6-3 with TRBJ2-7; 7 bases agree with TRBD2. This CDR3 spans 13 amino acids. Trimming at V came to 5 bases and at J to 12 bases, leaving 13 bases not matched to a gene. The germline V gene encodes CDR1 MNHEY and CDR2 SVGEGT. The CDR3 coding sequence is TGTGCCAGCAGTCCGAAAGCGGGAACCCAGTCGTACTTC. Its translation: CASSPKAGTQSYF.

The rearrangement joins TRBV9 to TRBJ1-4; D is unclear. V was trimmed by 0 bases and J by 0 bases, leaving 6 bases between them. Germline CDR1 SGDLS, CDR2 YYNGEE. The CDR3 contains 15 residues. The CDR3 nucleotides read TGTGCCAGCAGCGTAGGCATGGCAACTAATGAAAAACTGTTTTTT. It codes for CASSVGMATNEKLFF.

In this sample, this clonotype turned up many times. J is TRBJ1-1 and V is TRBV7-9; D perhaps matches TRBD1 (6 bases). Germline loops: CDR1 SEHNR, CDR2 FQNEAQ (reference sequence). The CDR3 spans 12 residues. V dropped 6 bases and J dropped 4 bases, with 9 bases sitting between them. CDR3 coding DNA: TGTGCCAGCAGTTACAGGGTCACTGAAGCTTTCTTT. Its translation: CASSYRVTEAFF.

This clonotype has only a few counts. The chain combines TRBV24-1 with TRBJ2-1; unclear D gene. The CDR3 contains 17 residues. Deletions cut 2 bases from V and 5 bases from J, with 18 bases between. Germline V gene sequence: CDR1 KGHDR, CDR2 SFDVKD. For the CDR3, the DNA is TGTGCCACCAGTGATTCATCTGACGAGAAGGTCGACAATGAGCAGTTCTTC. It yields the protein CATSDSSDEKVDNEQFF.

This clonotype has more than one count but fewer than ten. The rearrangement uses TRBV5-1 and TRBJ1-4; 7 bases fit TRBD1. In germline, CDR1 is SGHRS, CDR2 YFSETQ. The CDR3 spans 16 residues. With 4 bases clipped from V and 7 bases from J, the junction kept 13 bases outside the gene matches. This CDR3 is CASSTAPQGPTEKLFF. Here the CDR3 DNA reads TGCGCCAGCAGCACCGCCCCACAGGGGCCCACTGAAAAACTGTTTTTT.

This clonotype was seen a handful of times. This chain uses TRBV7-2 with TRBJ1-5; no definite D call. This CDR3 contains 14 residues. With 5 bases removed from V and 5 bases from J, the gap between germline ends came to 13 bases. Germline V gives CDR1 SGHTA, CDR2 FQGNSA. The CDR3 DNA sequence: TGTGCCAGCAGCCCCATTAGCAGTCATCAGCCCCAGCATTTT. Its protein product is CASSPISSHQPQHF.

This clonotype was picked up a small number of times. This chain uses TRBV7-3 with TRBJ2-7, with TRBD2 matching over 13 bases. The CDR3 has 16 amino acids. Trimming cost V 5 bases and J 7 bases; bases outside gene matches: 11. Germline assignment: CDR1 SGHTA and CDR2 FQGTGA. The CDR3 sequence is CASSPLGLAGLGEQYF. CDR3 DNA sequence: TGTGCCAGCAGCCCGTTGGGACTAGCGGGACTCGGAGAGCAGTACTTC.

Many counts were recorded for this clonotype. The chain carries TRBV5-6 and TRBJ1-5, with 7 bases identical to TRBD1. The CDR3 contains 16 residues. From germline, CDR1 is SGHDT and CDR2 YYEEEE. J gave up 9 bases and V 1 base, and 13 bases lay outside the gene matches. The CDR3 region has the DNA TGTGCCAGCAGCTTGTATGTAGGCAGGGGGGAACGGCCCCAGCATTTT. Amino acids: CASSLYVGRGERPQHF. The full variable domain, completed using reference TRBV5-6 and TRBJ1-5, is DAGVTQSPTHLIKTRGQQVTLRCSPKSGHDTVSWYQQALGQGPQFIFQYYEEEERQRGNFPDRFSGHQFPNYSSELNVNALLLGDSALYLCASSLYVGRGERPQHFGDGTRLSIL.

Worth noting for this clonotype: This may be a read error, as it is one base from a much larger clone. CDR3 sequence: CASSSTGGPATQYF. CDR3 DNA: TGTGCCAGCAGCTCTACGGGGGGGCCCGCTACGCAGTATTTT. The chain employs TRBV7-6 and TRBJ2-3, with 8 bases that match TRBD2. Germline V gene sequence: CDR1 SGHVS, CDR2 FNYEAQ. This CDR3 has 14 residues. Losses at the gene ends were 4 bases for V and 8 bases for J; bases not matched to a gene: 8.